What follows are 25 T cell receptor beta chains derived from one specimen sequenced in a study of blood T cell repertoires in COVID-19. The repertoire was sequenced with immunoSEQ multiplex PCR; TCRdb's copy has only in-frame clones and lacks some. Among 200,000 to 250,000 clones listed, over 75% were seen once. The source material was peripheral blood. Receptors were obtained from a middle-aged woman who had recovered from COVID-19.

The rearrangement links TRBV19 to TRBJ1-4; D uncertain. Deletions cut 2 bases from V and 5 bases from J, with 12 bases between. The CDR3 loop spans 15 amino acids. Germline values: CDR1 LNHDA, CDR2 SQIVND (reference sequence). CDR3 in amino acids: CASSITGFRNEKLFF. CDR3 nucleotides: TGTGCCAGTAGTATAACGGGGTTCCGGAATGAAAAACTGTTTTTT.

This clone was counted only a few times. The chain has TRBV6-2 or TRBV6-3 and TRBJ1-5, with D possibly TRBD1 on 6 matching bases. The CDR3 sequence is 13 residues long. Germline CDR1 reads MNHEY; CDR2 reads SVGEGT. The germline V and J ends were trimmed by 6 bases and 4 bases, with 10 bases remaining between them. CDR3 protein: CASSSQGNQPQHF. CDR3 in DNA: TGTGCCAGCAGCTCACAGGGAAATCAGCCCCAGCATTTT.

A note on this clone: An end of the junction differs from the germline gene, which may be a read error. This chain links TRBV7-3 with TRBJ2-7; 7 nucleotides agree with TRBD2. This CDR3 contains 13 residues. Germline CDR1 and CDR2: SGHTA and FQGTGA. The CDR3 is CASGRDSSYEQCF. CDR3 bases: TGTGCCAGCGGGAGGGATAGCTCCTACGAGCAGTGCTTC.

CDR3 sequence (DNA): TGTGCCAGCAGCGTAGAGGGGGCGGAGCAGTTCTTC. Translation gives CASSVEGAEQFF. V is TRBV9 and J is TRBJ2-1; TRBD1 matches 7 bases. The CDR3 contains 12 residues. Germline V gene sequence: CDR1 SGDLS, CDR2 YYNGEE. The J segment lost 10 bases and the V segment lost 0 bases, leaving 1 base of the junction unmatched.

The J gene is TRBJ1-2, the V gene TRBV5-8; D gene uncertain. CDR3 length: 15 amino acids. Trimming took off 2 bases at V and 4 bases at J, with 15 bases between the two ends. CDR1 and CDR2 (germline): SGHTS, YDEGEE. The CDR3 protein is CASSFVAGRGYGYTF. The CDR3, as DNA: TGTGCCAGCAGCTTCGTGGCGGGGAGAGGCTATGGCTACACCTTC.

The chain combines TRBV4-2 with TRBJ1-1; the D gene is possibly TRBD1 (5 bases). V was shortened by 4 bases and J by 4 bases, with 16 bases between the two germline ends. The CDR3 has 15 amino acids. The germline V gene has CDR1 LGHNA and CDR2 YNFKEQ. The CDR3 sequence: CASSLGQGGGTEAFF. CDR3 bases: TGTGCCAGCAGCCTTGGGCAGGGAGGTGGCACTGAAGCTTTCTTT.

V is TRBV11-3 and J is TRBJ2-7; D unresolved. CDR1 is SGHNT, CDR2 YENEEA, per germline. The CDR3 runs 15 residues. The V gene lost 5 bases and the J gene lost 0 bases, with 14 bases spanning the gap. CDR3 residues: CASSLLGQVSYEQYF. The CDR3 nucleotides are TGTGCCAGCAGCCTCCTTGGGCAGGTCTCCTACGAGCAGTACTTC.

This clone has a single count. In DNA form, the CDR3 reads TGTGCCAGCACCCCGGGACAGTCCTATAATTCACCCCTCCACTTT. Translation gives CASTPGQSYNSPLHF. The chain has TRBV6-5 and TRBJ1-6; 7 nucleotides agree with TRBD1. The ends lost 7 bases at V and 1 base at J; junction bases unmatched: 4. Germline V gene lookup returns CDR1 MNHEY and CDR2 SVGAGI. This CDR3 has 15 amino acids.

V gene TRBV18 combines with J gene TRBJ2-7; 8 bases are a match to TRBD1. J was trimmed by 7 bases and V by 2 bases; bases with no gene match: 10. CDR1 is KGHSH and CDR2 is LQKENI in the germline V gene. This CDR3 is 15 amino acids long. CDR3 protein: CASSPARTGMREQYF. CDR3 bases: TGTGCCAGCTCACCAGCCCGGACAGGGATGCGAGAGCAGTACTTC.

The chain joins TRBV2 to TRBJ1-4; 8 bases line up with TRBD1. The CDR3 runs 14 residues. Germline loops: CDR1 SNHLY, CDR2 FYNNEI. Trimming removed 6 bases from V and 8 bases from J; junction bases left unmatched: 8. The CDR3 region is CASREGQAPEKLFF. The CDR3 DNA reads as TGTGCCAGCAGGGAGGGACAGGCCCCAGAAAAACTGTTTTTT.

The rearrangement joins TRBV5-4 to TRBJ2-7; 12 bases are shared with TRBD1. CDR1 is SGHNT and CDR2 is YYREEE in the germline V gene (reference sequence). The CDR3 extends over 16 amino acids. J gave up 3 bases and V 0 bases, and 4 bases lay outside the gene matches. CDR3 loop: CASSLGGTGGNYEQYF. The DNA of the CDR3 is TGTGCCAGCAGCTTGGGGGGGACAGGGGGCAACTACGAGCAGTACTTC.

The V call is TRBV28, the J call TRBJ1-2, with no clear D. The CDR3 spans 13 residues. Germline V gene data show CDR1 as MDHEN and CDR2 as SYDVKM. The V and J ends lost 6 bases and 4 bases respectively, with 12 bases between them. The CDR3 protein is CASRPPGGYGYTF. CDR3 nucleotide sequence: TGTGCCAGCAGACCCCCTGGCGGCTATGGCTACACCTTC.

V usage is TRBV19 and J usage is TRBJ2-1; 7 bases match TRBD1. The CDR3 has 12 residues. CDR1 is LNHDA and CDR2 is SQIVND in the germline V gene (reference sequence). V was pared by 4 bases and J by 14 bases, with 8 bases of the junction left unmatched. The CDR3 is CASSTQQGWKFF. CDR3 in DNA: TGTGCCAGTAGTACGCAACAGGGGTGGAAGTTCTTC.

This chain uses TRBV12-3 or TRBV12-4 with TRBJ2-5, with TRBD2 identical over 7 bases. Trimming at V came to 7 bases and at J to 4 bases, leaving 3 bases not matched to a gene. This CDR3 is built from 12 residues. CDR3 sequence reads: CASTGGRETQYF. CDR3 nucleotide sequence: TGTGCCAGCACCGGGGGGAGAGAGACCCAGTACTTC.

This clone was seen more than once but under ten times. In DNA, the CDR3 is TGTGCCAGCCAGGACCAAGAGACCCAGTACTTC. Amino acids: CASQDQETQYF. The rearrangement joins TRBV28 to TRBJ2-5, with D unresolved. The germline V and J ends were trimmed by 8 bases and 0 bases, with 4 bases remaining between them. Germline lookup yields CDR1 MDHEN and CDR2 SYDVKM. This CDR3 region has 11 residues.

V gene TRBV7-9 combines with J gene TRBJ2-7, with D perhaps TRBD2 (5 bases). V lost 2 bases to trimming and J lost 4 bases, with 18 bases between them. This CDR3 region has 16 residues. Germline V lookup: CDR1 SEHNR, CDR2 FQNEAQ (reference sequence). The CDR3 loop reads CASSLTPVLGSYEQYF. CDR3 DNA: TGTGCCAGCAGCTTAACCCCCGTACTAGGAAGTTACGAGCAGTACTTC.

The CDR3 coding sequence is TGTGCCAGTAGTATCCCGGGAAGCTTCTATGGCTACACCTTC. Its translation: CASSIPGSFYGYTF. The rearrangement uses TRBV19 and TRBJ1-2; D is undetermined. The ends were cut back, 3 bases at V and 4 bases at J, with 12 bases in the middle. The CDR3 extends over 14 amino acids. CDR1 is LNHDA and CDR2 is SQIVND in the germline V gene (reference sequence).

In this sample, this clone turned up once. The chain uses TRBV6-5 and TRBJ1-6; 7 positions match TRBD1. The CDR3 contains 15 residues. The V and J ends lost 6 bases and 2 bases, in that order; junction bases with no gene match: 4. Germline-derived CDR1 and CDR2 are MNHEY and SVGAGI. The CDR3 DNA is TGTGCCAGCAGGCCCGACAGGGCCTATAATTCACCCCTCCACTTT. It translates to CASRPDRAYNSPLHF.

The V and J genes are TRBV19 and TRBJ1-5; no firm D call. The V end was cut by 3 bases, the J end by 4 bases, with 19 bases between. Germline V gene sequence: CDR1 LNHDA, CDR2 SQIVND (reference sequence). This CDR3 has 17 residues. The CDR3 coding sequence is TGTGCCAGTAGTATTGTATCTGCGGTTTCTGGGAATCAGCCCCAGCATTTT. This translates into CASSIVSAVSGNQPQHF. Full variable domain (rest looked up from reference TRBV19 and TRBJ1-5): DGGITQSPKYLFRKEGQNVTLSCEQNLNHDAMYWYRQDPGQGLRLIYYSQIVNDFQKGDIAEGYSVSREKKESFPLTVTSAQKNPTAFYLCASSIVSAVSGNQPQHFGDGTRLSIL.

This sequence joins TRBV30 and TRBJ1-5, with D possibly being TRBD1 (5 bases). From germline, CDR1 is GTSNPN and CDR2 SVGIG (reference sequence). This CDR3 contains 13 residues. The ends were cut back, 0 bases at V and 8 bases at J, with 11 bases in the middle. This CDR3 is CAWSVQGYEPQHF. CDR3 sequence (DNA): TGTGCCTGGAGTGTCCAGGGTTATGAGCCCCAGCATTTT.

The chain couples TRBV2 to TRBJ1-4, with 9 bases that match TRBD1. CDR1 SNHLY and CDR2 FYNNEI come from the germline V gene. The CDR3 is made up of 17 amino acids. Trimming at V came to 6 bases and at J to 6 bases, leaving 14 bases not matched to a gene. The CDR3 coding sequence is TGTGCCAGCAGCCCCCAACTTACCGGGACAGGGTATGAAAAACTGTTTTTT. It is translated as CASSPQLTGTGYEKLFF.

J is TRBJ1-2 and V is TRBV19; D gene uncertain. Germline V gives CDR1 LNHDA, CDR2 SQIVND (reference sequence). The CDR3 runs to 15 residues. The V gene lost 0 bases and the J gene lost 2 bases, with 10 bases spanning the gap. This chain's CDR3 is CASSIDPEANYGYTF. The CDR3 nucleotides are TGTGCCAGTAGTATAGATCCGGAAGCGAACTATGGCTACACCTTC.

This chain links TRBV3-1 (or the pseudogene TRBV3-2) with TRBJ1-3; perhaps TRBD1 as D (5 bases). Trimming pared 3 bases from V and 6 bases from J, leaving 12 bases between. CDR3 size: 14 residues. Per the germline V gene, CDR1 is LGHDT and CDR2 is YNNKEL (reference sequence). The CDR3 is CASSQNGALNTIYF. The DNA of the CDR3 is TGTGCCAGCAGCCAGAATGGGGCTTTAAACACCATATATTTT.

CDR3 sequence: CASSFNTGAQYYGYTF. CDR3 nucleotides: TGTGCCAGCAGCTTTAATACAGGGGCGCAATACTATGGCTACACCTTC. V usage is TRBV5-6 and J usage is TRBJ1-2; 7 bases match TRBD1. The germline CDR1 and CDR2 sequences are SGHDT and YYEEEE. J was trimmed by 3 bases and V by 2 bases; bases with no gene match: 10. CDR3 length equals 16 residues.

V gene TRBV27 combines with J gene TRBJ2-7, with 8 bases fitting TRBD1. Germline values: CDR1 MNHEY, CDR2 SMNVEV (reference sequence). The CDR3 runs 17 residues. V lost 1 base and J lost 0; bases outside the gene matches: 8. CDR3 sequence: CASSLLNRGASSYEQYF. The CDR3 DNA follows: TGTGCCAGCAGTTTATTGAACAGGGGGGCGAGCTCCTACGAGCAGTACTTC.